The text below deals with one TCR beta chain. In this sample, this clonotype turned up many times. Its recognized antigen is unknown. Relative to the germline gene, one junction end is altered; a read error may explain this. Interpreted using the paper, the time point label stands for: patch test 1, 2 weeks after DPC sensitization. In the paper's terms, the treatment or condition label means: therapeutic diphenylcyclopropenone sensitization with weekly scalp DPC. Total RNA was isolated from unfractionated whole blood collected in Tempus Blood RNA tubes. At each patch-test visit, blood was drawn before the patch test was applied. Patients were eligible if aged 18 to 70, diagnosed with alopecia and judged suitable for DPC therapy, and pregnant patients were excluded. Library generation was performed with RACE. TCRdb lists the instrument as NextSeq 500. During library preparation, unique molecular identifiers were attached to individual cDNA molecules so that TCRs could be counted quantitatively and reproducibly. As for how the authors treated the data: The median number of TCRs per sample was roughly 94,000, ranging from about 20,000 to 700,000. V, J and CDR3 annotation of the TCR reads was performed with the Decombinator software suite. For the PS versus PT1 abundance plots, all samples were subsampled to the same number of TCRs (28,000). Expanded TCRs were defined as absent before sensitization and observed at least eight times at the 2-week time point. TCRdb reworked the public reads: Q25 trimming with fastp, MiXCR clone assembly, productive beta chains retained. Rows with one shared CDR3 protein collapse into an entry with the most common genes and DNA. TCRdb, rather than the study authors, made the V and J calls. Recorded for this sample are some 41,000 distinct CDR3 sequences; 3% to 4.5% of them occurred a single time. Jointly, the top ten make up roughly a quarter of the sample.

According to the germline V gene, CDR1 reads SGHVS and CDR2 reads FQNEAQ. The CDR3 numbers 23 residues from cysteine through phenylalanine. Of all the DNA, just the CDR3 is kept, 69 bases in frame from base 1. This entry belongs to a study of human T cells and chemical hapten exposure (dated by TCRdb to about 2021). Background on the whole study: For sensitization, 2% DPC in acetone was applied to a 2 cm by 2 cm area of upper inner arm skin. For every blood RNA sample, sequencing covered both the TCR alpha and TCR beta chains. Alopecia areata with under or over 50% scalp involvement, alopecia totalis and alopecia universalis were represented in the patient cohort, which was mostly female. Throughout the study period of 20 to 25 weeks, patients also received therapeutic DPC doses to the scalp every week. Patch testing was performed on the upper back with Finn chambers containing 0.01% DPC, and the patch tests were scored after 6 days according to International Contact Dermatitis Research Group standards. Blood for TCR sequencing was provided by twenty-nine alopecia patients at one to four time points (pre-sensitization, 2, 6 and 24 weeks). In alopecia patients, the study followed how the peripheral blood TCR repertoire changed in vivo over primary and secondary sensitization to diphenylcyclopropenone (DPC), a hapten. Libraries were pooled for sequencing, and variation in per-sample TCR yields was attributed mainly to small differences in library volumes within the pool. Blood samples were taken from patients before sensitization (week 0) and then at 2, 6 and about 24 weeks after DPC sensitization.

Study-wide findings and limitations: Patch test score was positively correlated with the number of PT1 expanded TCRs, with significance at thresholds 8, 16 and 32 but not at 4. Expanded TCRs formed significantly more large CDR3 similarity clusters than pre-sensitization or healthy control sets, consistent with antigen-driven responses. After repeated subsampling, the strength of the expansion versus patch-test correlation and the threshold at which it became significant changed. No change with DPC sensitization was found in the number of TCRs above 1 in 1000 frequency, and no evidence of global repertoire structure alterations was found. Because all patients had alopecia, a presumed autoimmune disease, the immune response of the patients might differ from that of healthy individuals.

The V and J genes are TRBV7-8 and TRBJ2-1, with 14 central nucleotides matching TRBD2. The TCR originated in a man aged 45-65 years with alopecia areata. Some clones in this sample may be carry-over from other donors' samples. The sample consisted of whole blood, taken in connection with sensitization to the hapten diphenylcyclopropenone (DPC). The CDR3: CASSLARVWGLAGAGSSYNEQFF. Read as DNA, the sequence is TGTGCCAGCAGCCTAGCGAGGGTTTGGGGACTAGCGGGAGCGGGGAGCTCCTACAATGAGCAGTTCTTC.